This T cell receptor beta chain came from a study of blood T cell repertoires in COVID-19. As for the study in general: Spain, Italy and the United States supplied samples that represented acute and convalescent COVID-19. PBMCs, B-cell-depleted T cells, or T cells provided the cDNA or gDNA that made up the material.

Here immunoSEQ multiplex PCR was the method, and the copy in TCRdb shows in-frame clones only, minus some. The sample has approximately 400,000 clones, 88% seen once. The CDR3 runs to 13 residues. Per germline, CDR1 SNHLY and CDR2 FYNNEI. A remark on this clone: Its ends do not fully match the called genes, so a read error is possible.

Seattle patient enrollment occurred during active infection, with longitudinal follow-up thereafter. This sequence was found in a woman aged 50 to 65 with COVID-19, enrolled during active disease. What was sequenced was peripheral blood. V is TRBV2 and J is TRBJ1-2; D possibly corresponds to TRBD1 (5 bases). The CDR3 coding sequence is TGTGCCAGCAGTGAAGAAAGGGTCAGGGCTTTCTACTTC. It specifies CASSEERVRAFYF.